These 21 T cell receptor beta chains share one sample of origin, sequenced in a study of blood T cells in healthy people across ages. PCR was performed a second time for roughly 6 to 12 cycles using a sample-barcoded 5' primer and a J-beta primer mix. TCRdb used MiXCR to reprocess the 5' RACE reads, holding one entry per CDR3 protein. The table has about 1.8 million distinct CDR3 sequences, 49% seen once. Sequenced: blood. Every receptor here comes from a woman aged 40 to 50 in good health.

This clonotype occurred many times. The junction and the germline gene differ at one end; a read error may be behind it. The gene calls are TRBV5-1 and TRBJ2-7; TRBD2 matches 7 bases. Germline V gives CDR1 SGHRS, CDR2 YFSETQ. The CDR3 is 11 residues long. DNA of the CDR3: TGTGCCAGCAGCGGGGCCTACGAGCAGTACTTC. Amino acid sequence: CASSGAYEQYF.

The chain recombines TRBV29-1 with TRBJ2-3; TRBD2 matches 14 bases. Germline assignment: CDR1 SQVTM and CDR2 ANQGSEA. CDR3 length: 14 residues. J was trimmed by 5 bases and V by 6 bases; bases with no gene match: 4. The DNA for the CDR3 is TGCAGCGTCCGACTAGCGGGGGGGATAGATACGCAGTATTTT. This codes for CSVRLAGGIDTQYF.

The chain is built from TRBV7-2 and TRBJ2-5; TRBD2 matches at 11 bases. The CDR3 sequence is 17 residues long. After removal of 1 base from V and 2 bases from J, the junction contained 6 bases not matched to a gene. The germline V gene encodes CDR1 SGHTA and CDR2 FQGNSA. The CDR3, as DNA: TGTGCCAGCAGCTTAGTGGCTAGCGGGGGGACTCAAGAGACCCAGTACTTC. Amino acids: CASSLVASGGTQETQYF.

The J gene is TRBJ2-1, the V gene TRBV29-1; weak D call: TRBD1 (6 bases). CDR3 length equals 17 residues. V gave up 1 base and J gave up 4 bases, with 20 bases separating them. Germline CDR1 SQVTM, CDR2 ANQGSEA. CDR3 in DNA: TGCAGCGTTGAAGGGGCCCCAGACAGGCTATTATACAATGAGCAGTTCTTC. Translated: CSVEGAPDRLLYNEQFF.

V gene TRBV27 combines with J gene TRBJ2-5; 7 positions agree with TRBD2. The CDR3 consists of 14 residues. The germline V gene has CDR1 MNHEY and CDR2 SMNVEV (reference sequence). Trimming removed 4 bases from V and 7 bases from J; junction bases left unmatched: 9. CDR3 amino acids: CASSSTSKVGTQYF. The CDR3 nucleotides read TGTGCCAGCAGTTCGACTAGCAAGGTTGGGACCCAGTACTTC.

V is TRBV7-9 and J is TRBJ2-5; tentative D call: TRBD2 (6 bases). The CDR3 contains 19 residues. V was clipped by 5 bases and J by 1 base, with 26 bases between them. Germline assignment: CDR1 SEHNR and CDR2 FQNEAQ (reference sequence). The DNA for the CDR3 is TGTGCCAGCAGCCTTGCGGGACTCCGGGACTCCAAGACCCAAGAGACCCAGTACTTC. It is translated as CASSLAGLRDSKTQETQYF.

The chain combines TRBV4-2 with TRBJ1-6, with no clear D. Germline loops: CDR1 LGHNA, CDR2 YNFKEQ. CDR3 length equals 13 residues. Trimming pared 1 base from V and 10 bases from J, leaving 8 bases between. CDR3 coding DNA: TGTGCCAGCAGCCAAGTCTCGGAATCACCCCTCCACTTT. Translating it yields CASSQVSESPLHF.

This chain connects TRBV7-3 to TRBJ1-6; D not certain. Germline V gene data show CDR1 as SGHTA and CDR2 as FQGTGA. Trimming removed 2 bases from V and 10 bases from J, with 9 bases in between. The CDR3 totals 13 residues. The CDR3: CASSLEAGSPLHF. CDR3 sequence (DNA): TGTGCCAGCAGCTTAGAGGCGGGGTCACCCCTCCACTTT.

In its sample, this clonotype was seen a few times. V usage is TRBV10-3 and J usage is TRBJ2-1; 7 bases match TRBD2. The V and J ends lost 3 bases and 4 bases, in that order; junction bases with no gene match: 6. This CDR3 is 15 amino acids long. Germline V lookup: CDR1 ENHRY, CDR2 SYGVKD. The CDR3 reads CAISDPAGIYNEQFF. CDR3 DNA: TGTGCCATCAGTGACCCAGCGGGGATATACAATGAGCAGTTCTTC.

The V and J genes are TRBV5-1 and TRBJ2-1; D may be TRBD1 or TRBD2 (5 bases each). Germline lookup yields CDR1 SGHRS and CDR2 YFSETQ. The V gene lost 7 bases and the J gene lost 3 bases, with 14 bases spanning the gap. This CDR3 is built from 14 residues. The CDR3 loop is CASGGEGNYNEQFF. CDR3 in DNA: TGCGCCAGCGGGGGAGAGGGCAACTACAATGAGCAGTTCTTC.

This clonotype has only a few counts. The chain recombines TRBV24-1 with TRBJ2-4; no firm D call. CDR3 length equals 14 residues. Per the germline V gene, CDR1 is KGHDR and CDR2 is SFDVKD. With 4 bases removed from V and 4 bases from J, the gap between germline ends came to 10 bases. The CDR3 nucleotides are TGTGCCACCAGTGACCCAGATGCTAAAAACATTCAGTACTTC. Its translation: CATSDPDAKNIQYF.

The CDR3 DNA follows: TGTGCCAGCACGAGGGTACCGGGACAGGGGAAAGAGACCCAGTACTTC. It encodes CASTRVPGQGKETQYF. The genes are TRBV6-5 and TRBJ2-5; TRBD1 agrees at 10 bases. V lost 7 bases to trimming and J lost 3 bases; unmatched junction nucleotides: 11. The germline V gene encodes CDR1 MNHEY and CDR2 SVGAGI. The CDR3 contains 16 residues.

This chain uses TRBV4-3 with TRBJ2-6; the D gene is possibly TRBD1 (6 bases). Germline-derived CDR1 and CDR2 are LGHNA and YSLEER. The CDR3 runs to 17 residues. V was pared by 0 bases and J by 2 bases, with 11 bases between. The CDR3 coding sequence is TGCGCCAGCAGCCAAGAGGGCAGGGGAGCTGGGGCCAACGTCCTGACTTTC. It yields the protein CASSQEGRGAGANVLTF.

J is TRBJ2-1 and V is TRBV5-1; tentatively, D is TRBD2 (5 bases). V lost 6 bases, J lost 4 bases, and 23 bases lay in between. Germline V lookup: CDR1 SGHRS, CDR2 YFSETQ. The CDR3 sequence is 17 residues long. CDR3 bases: TGCGCCAGCACTGTTAGCCCGGGAACCCTCTGGTACAATGAGCAGTTCTTC. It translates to CASTVSPGTLWYNEQFF.

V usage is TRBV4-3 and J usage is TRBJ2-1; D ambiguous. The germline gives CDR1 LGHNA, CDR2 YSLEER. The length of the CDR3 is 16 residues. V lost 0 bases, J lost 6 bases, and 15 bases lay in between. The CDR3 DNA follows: TGCGCCAGCAGCCAAGATATGCGTGGTCACCTCAATGAGCAGTTCTTC. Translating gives CASSQDMRGHLNEQFF.

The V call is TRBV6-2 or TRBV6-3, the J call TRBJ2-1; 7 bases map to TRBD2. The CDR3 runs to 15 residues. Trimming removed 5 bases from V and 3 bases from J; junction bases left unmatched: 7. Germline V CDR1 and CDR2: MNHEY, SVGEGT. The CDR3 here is CASSALASNYNEQFF. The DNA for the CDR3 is TGTGCCAGCAGTGCACTAGCGAGTAACTACAATGAGCAGTTCTTC.

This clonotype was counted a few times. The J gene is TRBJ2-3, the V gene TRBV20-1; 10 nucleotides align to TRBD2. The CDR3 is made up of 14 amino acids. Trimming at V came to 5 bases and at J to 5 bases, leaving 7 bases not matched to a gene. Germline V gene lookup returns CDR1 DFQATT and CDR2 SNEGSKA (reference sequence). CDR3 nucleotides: TGCAGTGCTCGAGCGGGGGGGGCGGGAGATACGCAGTATTTT. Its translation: CSARAGGAGDTQYF.

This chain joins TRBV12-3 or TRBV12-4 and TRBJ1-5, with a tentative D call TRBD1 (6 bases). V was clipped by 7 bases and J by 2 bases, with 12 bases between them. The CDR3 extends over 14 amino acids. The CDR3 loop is CASMVAGGNQPQHF. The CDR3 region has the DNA TGTGCCAGCATGGTCGCAGGGGGCAATCAGCCCCAGCATTTT.

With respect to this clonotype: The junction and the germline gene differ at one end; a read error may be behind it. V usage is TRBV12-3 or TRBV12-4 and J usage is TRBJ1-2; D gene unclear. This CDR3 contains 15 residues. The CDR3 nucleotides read TGTGACAGCAGTTTAGCGGGCCCCCTCCACTATGGCTACACCTTC. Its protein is CDSSLAGPLHYGYTF.

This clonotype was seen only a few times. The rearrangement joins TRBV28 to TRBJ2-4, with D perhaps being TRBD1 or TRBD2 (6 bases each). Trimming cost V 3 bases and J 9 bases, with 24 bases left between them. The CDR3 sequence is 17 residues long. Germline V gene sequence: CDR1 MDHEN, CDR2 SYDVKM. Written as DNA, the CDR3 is TGTGCCAGCAGTTTGCGGAGGGGACACGGGGGAATGGGCATTCAGTACTTC. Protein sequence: CASSLRRGHGGMGIQYF.

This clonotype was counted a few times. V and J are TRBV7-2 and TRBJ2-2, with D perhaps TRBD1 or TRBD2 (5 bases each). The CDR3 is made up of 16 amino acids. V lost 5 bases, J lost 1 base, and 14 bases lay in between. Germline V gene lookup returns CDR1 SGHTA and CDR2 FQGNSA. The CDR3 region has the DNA TGTGCCAGCAGCGGATGGGGGTCCGTGAACACCGGGGAGCTGTTTTTT. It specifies CASSGWGSVNTGELFF.